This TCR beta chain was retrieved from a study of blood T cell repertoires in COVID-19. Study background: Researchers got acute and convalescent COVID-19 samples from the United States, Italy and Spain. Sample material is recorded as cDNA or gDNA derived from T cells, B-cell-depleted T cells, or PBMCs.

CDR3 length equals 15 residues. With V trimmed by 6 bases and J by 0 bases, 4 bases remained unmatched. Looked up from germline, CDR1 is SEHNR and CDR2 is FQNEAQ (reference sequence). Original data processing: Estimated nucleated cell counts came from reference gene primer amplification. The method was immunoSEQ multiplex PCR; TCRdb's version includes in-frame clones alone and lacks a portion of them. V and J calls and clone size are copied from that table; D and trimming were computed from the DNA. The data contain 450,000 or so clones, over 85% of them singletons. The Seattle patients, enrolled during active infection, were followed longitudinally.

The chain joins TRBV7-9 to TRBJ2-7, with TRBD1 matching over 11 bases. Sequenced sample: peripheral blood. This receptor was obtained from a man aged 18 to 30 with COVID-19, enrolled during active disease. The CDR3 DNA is TGTGCCAGCAGGGACGGGACAGGGGGCTCCTACGAGCAGTACTTC. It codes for CASRDGTGGSYEQYF.